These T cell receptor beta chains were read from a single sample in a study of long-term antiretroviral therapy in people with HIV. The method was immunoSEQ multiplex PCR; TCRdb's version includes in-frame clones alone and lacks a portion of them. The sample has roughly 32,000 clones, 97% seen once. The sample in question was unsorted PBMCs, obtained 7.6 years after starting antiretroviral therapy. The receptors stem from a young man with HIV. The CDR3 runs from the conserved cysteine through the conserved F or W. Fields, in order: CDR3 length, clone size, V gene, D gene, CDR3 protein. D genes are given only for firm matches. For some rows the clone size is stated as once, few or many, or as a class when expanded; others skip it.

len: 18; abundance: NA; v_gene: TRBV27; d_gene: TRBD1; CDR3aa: CASSPPRTGVQYTGELFF
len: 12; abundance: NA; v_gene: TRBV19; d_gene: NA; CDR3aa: CASSTALGAQYF
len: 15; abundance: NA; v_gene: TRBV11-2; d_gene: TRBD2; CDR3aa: CASSLARLAVNEQFF
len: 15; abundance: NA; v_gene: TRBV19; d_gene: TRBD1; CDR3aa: CASSLGTGGFDEQFF
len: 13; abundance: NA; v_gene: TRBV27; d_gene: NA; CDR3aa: CASRTGAPDTQYF
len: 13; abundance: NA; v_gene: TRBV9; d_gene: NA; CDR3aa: CASSVQGGTEAFF
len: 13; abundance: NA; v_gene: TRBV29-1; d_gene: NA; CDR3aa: CSVVGPTYNEQFF
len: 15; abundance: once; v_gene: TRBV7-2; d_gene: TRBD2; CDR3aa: CASSLDSGSFNEQFF
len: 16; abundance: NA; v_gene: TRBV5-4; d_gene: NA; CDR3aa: CASSSNPLPRDTEAFF
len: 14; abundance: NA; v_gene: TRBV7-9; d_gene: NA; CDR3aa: CASSLSGSTYEQYF